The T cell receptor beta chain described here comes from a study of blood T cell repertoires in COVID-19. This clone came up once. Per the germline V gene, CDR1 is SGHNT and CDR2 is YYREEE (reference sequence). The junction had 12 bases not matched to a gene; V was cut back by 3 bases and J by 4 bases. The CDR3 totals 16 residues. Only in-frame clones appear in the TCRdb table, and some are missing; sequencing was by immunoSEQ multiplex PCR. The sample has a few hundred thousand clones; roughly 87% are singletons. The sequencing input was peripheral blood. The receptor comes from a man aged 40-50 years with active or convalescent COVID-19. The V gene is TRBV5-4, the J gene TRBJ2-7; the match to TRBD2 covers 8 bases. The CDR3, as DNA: TGTGCCAGCAGCTCCGGGTTTGGCGGGGGGATTTACGAGCAGTACTTC. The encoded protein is CASSSGFGGGIYEQYF.